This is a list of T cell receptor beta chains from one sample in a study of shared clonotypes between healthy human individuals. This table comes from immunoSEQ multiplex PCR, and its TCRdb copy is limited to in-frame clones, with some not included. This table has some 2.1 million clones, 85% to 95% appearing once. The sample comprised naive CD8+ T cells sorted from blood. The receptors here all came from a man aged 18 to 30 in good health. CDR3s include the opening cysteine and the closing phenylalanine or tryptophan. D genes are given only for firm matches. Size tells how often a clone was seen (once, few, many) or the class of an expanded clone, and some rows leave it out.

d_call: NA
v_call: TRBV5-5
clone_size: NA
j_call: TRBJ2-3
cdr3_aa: CASSVGSDADTQYF
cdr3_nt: TGTGCCAGCAGCGTGGGTAGCGACGCAGATACGCAGTATTTT

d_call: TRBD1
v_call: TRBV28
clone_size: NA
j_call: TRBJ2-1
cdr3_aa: CASSLGVQGADNEQFF
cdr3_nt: TGTGCCAGCAGTTTAGGGGTACAGGGGGCCGACAATGAGCAGTTCTTC

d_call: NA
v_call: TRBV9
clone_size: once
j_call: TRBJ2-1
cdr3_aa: CASSDKSNEQFF
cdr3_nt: TGTGCCAGCAGCGACAAGAGCAATGAGCAGTTCTTC

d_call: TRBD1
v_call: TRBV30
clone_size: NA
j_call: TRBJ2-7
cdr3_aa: CARNTGTGGSDEQYF
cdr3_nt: TGTGCCAGGAACACCGGGACAGGGGGCTCCGACGAGCAGTACTTC

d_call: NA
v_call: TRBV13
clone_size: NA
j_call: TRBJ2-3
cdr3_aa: CASSLDLTDTQYF
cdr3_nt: TGTGCCAGCAGCCTGGACCTCACAGATACGCAGTATTTT

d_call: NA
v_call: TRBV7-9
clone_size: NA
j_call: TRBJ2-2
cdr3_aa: CASSLGPSEGELFF
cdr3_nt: TGTGCCAGCAGCTTAGGGCCCTCAGAAGGGGAGCTGTTTTTT

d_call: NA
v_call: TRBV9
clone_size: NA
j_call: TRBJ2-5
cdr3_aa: CASSVEGRVVETQYF
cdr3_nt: TGTGCCAGCAGCGTAGAGGGGCGGGTGGTAGAGACCCAGTACTTC

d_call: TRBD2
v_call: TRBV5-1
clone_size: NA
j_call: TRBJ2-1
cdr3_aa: CASIEGPPRRLASYNEQFF
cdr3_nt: TGCGCCAGCATCGAAGGGCCTCCTCGAAGACTAGCGTCGTACAATGAGCAGTTCTTC

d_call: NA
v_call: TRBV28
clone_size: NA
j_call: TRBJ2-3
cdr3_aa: CASSLYQGSTDTQYF
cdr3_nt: TGTGCCAGCAGTTTATACCAGGGCAGCACAGATACGCAGTATTTT

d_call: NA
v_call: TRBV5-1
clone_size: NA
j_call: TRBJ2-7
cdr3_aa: CASSYGAGYEQYF
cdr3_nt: TGCGCCAGCAGTTACGGGGCAGGCTACGAGCAGTACTTC

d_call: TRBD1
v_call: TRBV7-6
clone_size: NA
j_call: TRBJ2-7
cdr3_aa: CASSPTGGIPYEQYF
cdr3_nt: TGTGCCAGCAGCCCAACAGGGGGAATCCCCTACGAGCAGTACTTC

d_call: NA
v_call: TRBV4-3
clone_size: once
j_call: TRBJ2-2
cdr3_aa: CASSPDRHTGELFF
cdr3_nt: TGCGCCAGCAGCCCAGACAGGCACACCGGGGAGCTGTTTTTT

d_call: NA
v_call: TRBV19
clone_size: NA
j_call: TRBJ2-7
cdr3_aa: CASSNRVSYEQYF
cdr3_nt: TGTGCCAGTAGTAACCGGGTGAGTTACGAGCAGTACTTC

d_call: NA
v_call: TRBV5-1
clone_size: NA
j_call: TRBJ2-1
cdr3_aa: CASSPGAGTRRHNEQFF
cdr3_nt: TGCGCCAGCAGCCCCGGGGCCGGGACGCGACGACACAATGAGCAGTTCTTC

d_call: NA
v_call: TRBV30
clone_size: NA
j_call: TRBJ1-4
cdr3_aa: CAWSEVDEKLFF
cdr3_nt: TGTGCCTGGAGCGAAGTCGATGAAAAACTGTTTTTT

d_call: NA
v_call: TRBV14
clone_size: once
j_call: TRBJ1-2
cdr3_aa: CASSQLYSGRDYGYTF
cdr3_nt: TGTGCCAGCAGCCAACTCTACTCCGGCAGGGACTATGGCTACACCTTC

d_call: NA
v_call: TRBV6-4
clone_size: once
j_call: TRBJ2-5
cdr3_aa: CASSDARRETQYF
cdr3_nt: TGTGCCAGCAGCGACGCGAGAAGGGAGACCCAGTACTTC

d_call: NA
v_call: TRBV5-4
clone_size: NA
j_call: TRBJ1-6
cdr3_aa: CASSLGHPQWSPLHF
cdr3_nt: TGTGCCAGCAGCTTGGGCCACCCCCAGTGGTCACCCCTCCACTTT

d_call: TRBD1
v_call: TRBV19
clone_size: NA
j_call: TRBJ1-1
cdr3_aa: CASSQGAGTEAFF
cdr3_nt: TGTGCCAGTTCACAGGGGGCGGGGACTGAAGCTTTCTTT

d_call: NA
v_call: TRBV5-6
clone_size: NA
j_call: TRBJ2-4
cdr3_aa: CASHQAGGMGYIQYF
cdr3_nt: TGTGCCAGCCACCAGGCAGGTGGTATGGGGTACATTCAGTACTTC

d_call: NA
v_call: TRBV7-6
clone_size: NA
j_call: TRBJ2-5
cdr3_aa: CASSLGGPQTQYF
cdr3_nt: TGTGCCAGCAGCCTCGGTGGGCCGCAGACCCAGTACTTC

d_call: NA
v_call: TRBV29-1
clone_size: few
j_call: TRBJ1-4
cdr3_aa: CSVGATNEKLFF
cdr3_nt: TGCAGCGTTGGCGCAACTAATGAAAAACTGTTTTTT

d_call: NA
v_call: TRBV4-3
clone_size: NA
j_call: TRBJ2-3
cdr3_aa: CASSPWTPTAGSDQDTQYF
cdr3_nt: TGCGCCAGCAGCCCCTGGACCCCCACCGCGGGAAGTGATCAAGATACGCAGTATTTT

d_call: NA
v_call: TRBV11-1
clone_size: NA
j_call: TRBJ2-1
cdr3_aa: CASSLSPIHEQFF
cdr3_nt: TGTGCCAGCAGCTTATCTCCGATACATGAGCAGTTCTTC

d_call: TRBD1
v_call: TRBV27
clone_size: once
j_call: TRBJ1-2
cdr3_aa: CASTLTGGSYGYTF
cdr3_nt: TGTGCCAGCACCTTGACAGGGGGGTCTTATGGCTACACCTTC

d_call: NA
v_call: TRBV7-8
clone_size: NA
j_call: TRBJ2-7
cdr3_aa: CASSLAENEQYF
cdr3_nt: TGTGCCAGCAGCTTAGCGGAAAACGAGCAGTACTTC

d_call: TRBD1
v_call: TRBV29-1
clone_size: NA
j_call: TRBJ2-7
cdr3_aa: CSVEGQGARTYEQYF
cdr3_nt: TGCAGCGTTGAAGGCCAGGGGGCTCGAACCTACGAGCAGTACTTC

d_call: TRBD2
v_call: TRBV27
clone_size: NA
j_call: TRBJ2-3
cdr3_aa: CASSTRLAGGPDTQYF
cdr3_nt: TGTGCCAGCAGTACCAGACTAGCGGGAGGGCCAGATACGCAGTATTTT

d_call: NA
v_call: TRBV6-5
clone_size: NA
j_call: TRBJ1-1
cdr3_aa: CASSPQATMNTEAFF
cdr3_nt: TGTGCCAGCAGTCCACAGGCGACCATGAACACTGAAGCTTTCTTT

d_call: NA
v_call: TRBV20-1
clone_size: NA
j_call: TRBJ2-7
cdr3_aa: CSVRGAMEQYF
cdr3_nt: TGCAGTGTACGTGGCGCCATGGAGCAGTACTTC

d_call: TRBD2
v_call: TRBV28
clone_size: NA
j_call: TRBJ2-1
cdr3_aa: CASSLTSGGDNEQFF
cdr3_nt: TGTGCCAGCAGTCTCACTAGCGGGGGAGACAATGAGCAGTTCTTC

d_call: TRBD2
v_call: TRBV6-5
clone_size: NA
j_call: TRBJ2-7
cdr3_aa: CASSYGAGYEQYF
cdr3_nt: TGTGCCAGCAGTTACGGAGCGGGATACGAGCAGTACTTC

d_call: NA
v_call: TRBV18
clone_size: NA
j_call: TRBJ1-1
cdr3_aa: CASSPFAGLMNTEAFF
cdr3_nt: TGTGCCAGCTCACCATTCGCAGGGCTCATGAACACTGAAGCTTTCTTT

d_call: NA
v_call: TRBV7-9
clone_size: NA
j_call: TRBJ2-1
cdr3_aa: CASTSVGGYNEQFF
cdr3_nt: TGTGCCAGCACTTCGGTGGGGGGCTACAATGAGCAGTTCTTC

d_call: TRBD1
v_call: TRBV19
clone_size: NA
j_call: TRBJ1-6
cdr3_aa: CASSPGTAHSPLHF
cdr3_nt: TGTGCCAGTAGTCCTGGGACAGCTCATTCACCCCTCCACTTT

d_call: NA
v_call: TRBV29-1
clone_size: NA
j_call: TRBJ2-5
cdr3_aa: CSVQVGGQETQYF
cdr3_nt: TGCAGCGTCCAGGTGGGGGGGCAGGAGACCCAGTACTTC

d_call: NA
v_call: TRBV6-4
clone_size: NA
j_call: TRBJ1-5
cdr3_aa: CASSSFPDQPQHF
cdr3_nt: TGTGCCAGCAGTTCTTTCCCGGATCAGCCCCAGCATTTT

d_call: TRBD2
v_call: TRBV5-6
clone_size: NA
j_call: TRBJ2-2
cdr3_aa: CASSYDYLGTSTNTGELFF
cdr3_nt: TGTGCCAGCAGCTATGATTACTTAGGGACTAGCACAAACACCGGGGAGCTGTTTTTT

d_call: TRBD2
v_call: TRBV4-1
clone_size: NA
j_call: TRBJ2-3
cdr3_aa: CASSQLAGVSTDTQYF
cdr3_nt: TGCGCCAGCAGCCAACTAGCGGGGGTTAGCACAGATACGCAGTATTTT

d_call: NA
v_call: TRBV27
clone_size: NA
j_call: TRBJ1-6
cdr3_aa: CASSLPGPGGRPLHF
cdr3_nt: TGTGCCAGCAGTTTACCGGGGCCGGGGGGGAGACCCCTCCACTTT

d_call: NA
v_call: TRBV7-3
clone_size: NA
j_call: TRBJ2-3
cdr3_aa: CASSLVADTDTQYF
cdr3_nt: TGTGCCAGCAGCTTAGTAGCGGACACAGATACGCAGTATTTT

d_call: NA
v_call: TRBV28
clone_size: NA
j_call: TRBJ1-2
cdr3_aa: CASSFGEDYGYTF
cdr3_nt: TGTGCCAGCAGTTTTGGTGAAGACTATGGCTACACCTTC

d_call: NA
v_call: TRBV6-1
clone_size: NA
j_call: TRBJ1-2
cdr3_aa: CASRGGGNGYTF
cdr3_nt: TGTGCCAGCAGGGGGGGAGGGAACGGCTACACCTTC

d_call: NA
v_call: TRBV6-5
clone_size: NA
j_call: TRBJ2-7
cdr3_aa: CASSFQGNEQYF
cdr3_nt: TGTGCCAGCAGTTTCCAGGGGAACGAGCAGTACTTC

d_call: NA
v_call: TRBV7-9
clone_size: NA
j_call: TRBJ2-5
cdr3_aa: CASSYIQTGTQYF
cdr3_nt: TGTGCCAGCAGCTATATACAGACTGGGACCCAGTACTTC

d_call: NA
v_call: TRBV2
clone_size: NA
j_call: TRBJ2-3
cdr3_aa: CASNPPDTQYF
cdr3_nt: TGTGCCAGCAACCCTCCCGATACGCAGTATTTT

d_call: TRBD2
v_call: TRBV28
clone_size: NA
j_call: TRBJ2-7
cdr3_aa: CASSSPSGGPYF
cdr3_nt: TGTGCCAGCAGTTCCCCTAGCGGGGGCCCGTACTTC

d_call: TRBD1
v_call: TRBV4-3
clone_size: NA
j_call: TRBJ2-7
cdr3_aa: CASSQETGDNYYEQYF
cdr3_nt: TGCGCCAGCAGCCAGGAGACAGGGGATAACTACTACGAGCAGTACTTC

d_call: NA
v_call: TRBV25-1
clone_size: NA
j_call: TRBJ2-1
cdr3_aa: CASSQRTDEQFF
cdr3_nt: TGTGCCAGCAGTCAACGGACAGATGAGCAGTTCTTC

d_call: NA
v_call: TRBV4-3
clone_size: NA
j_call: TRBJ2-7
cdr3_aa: CASSQDRAYEQYF
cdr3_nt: TGCGCCAGCAGCCAGGACCGCGCCTACGAGCAGTACTTC

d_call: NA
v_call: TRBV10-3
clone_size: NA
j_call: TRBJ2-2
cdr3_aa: CATGLLNTGELFF
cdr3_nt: TGTGCCACCGGACTGCTGAACACCGGGGAGCTGTTTTTT

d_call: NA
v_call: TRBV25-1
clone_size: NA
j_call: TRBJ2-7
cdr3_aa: CASSPRVLYYEQYF
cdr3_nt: TGTGCCAGCAGTCCTCGGGTCCTATACTACGAGCAGTACTTC

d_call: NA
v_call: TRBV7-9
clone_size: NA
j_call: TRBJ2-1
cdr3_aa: CASSFFSVISYNEQFF
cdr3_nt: TGTGCCAGCAGCTTTTTTTCAGTAATATCCTACAATGAGCAGTTCTTC

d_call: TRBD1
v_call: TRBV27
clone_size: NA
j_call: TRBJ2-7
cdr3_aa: CASSPFTGASEQYF
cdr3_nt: TGTGCCAGCAGTCCCTTTACAGGGGCAAGCGAGCAGTACTTC

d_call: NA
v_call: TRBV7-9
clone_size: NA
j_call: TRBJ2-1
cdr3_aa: CASSLSVTYNEQFF
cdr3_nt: TGTGCCAGCAGCTTATCTGTGACCTACAATGAGCAGTTCTTC

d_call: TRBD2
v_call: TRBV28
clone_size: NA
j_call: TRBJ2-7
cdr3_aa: CASSPGLAGEQYF
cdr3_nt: TGTGCCAGCAGTCCGGGACTAGCCGGCGAGCAGTACTTC

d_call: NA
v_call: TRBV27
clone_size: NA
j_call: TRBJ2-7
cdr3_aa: CASGAGSYEQYF
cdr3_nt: TGTGCCAGCGGGGCAGGGAGCTACGAGCAGTACTTC

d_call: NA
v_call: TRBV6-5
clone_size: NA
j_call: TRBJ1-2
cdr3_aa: CASRGDLLNYGYTF
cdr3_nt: TGTGCCAGCAGAGGGGACCTTCTTAACTATGGCTACACCTTC